Sequencing of this T cell receptor beta chain was carried out in a study of human T cells and chemical hapten exposure. Study outcomes and limitations: With regard to DPC sensitization, TCRs above 1 in 1000 frequency did not change.

The sample's time point: patch test 3, about 24 weeks after DPC sensitization. Treatment in this sample: therapeutic diphenylcyclopropenone sensitization with weekly scalp DPC. The trim removed 4 bases at V and 4 bases at J, leaving 9 bases unmatched. Germline V gene sequence: CDR1 SGHNT, CDR2 YYREEE (reference sequence). There are 15 residues in the CDR3. MiXCR, run by TCRdb on the RACE reads, gives a single entry per CDR3 protein. The sample holds tens of thousands of distinct CDR3 sequences, about 10% seen once. In this sample, this clonotype turned up a few times. Its antigen is still unknown. The sequence was collected from a middle-aged woman with alopecia areata. Some clones in this sample may be carry-over from other donors' samples. The specimen comprised whole blood, sampled in connection with sensitization to the hapten diphenylcyclopropenone (DPC). V usage is TRBV5-4 and J usage is TRBJ2-3; 7 bases are shared with TRBD1. The chain's CDR3 is CASSLSTGSPDTQYF. The CDR3 coding sequence is TGTGCCAGCAGCCTTTCGACAGGGTCCCCAGATACGCAGTATTTT.